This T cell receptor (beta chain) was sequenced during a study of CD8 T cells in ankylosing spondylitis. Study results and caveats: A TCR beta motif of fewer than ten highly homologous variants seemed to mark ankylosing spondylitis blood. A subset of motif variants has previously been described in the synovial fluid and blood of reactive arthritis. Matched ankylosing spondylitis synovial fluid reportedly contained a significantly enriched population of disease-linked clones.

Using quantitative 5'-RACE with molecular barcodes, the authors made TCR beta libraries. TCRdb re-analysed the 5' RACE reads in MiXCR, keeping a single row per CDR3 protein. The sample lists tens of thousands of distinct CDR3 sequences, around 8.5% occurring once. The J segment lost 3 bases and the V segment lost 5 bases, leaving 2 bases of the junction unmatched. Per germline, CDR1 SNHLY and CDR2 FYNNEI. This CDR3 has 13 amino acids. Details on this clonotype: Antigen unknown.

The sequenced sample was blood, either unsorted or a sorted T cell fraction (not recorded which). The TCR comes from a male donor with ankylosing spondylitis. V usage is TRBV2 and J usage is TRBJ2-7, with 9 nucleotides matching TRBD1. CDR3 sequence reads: CASSYRGHYEQYF. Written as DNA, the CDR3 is TGTGCCAGCAGTTACAGGGGGCACTACGAGCAGTACTTC.